This T cell receptor beta chain was retrieved from a study of blood T cell repertoires in COVID-19. Study details: Samples representing acute and convalescent COVID-19 were sourced from the United States, Italy and Spain. PBMCs, B-cell-depleted T cells, or T cells were the source of the cDNA or gDNA that made up the material.

Original data processing: From reference gene primer amplification, estimates of nucleated cell counts were derived. The table came from immunoSEQ multiplex PCR; TCRdb's copy has only in-frame clones and leaves some out. The DNA gave D and trimming, while V, J and clone size come from that table. There are over 350,000 clones in the sample; 86% occur only once, and approximately 1.4% lies in the top ten. The CDR3 is made up of 14 amino acids. Trimming took 4 bases from V and 1 from J; bases not matched to a gene: 3. Germline V gene data show CDR1 as SGHVS and CDR2 as FQNEAQ. The sequence was obtained from a woman between 25 and 40 years old with active or convalescent COVID-19. The sequenced sample was peripheral blood. This chain joins TRBV7-8 and TRBJ2-7, with TRBD1 identical over 8 bases. CDR3 bases: TGTGCCAGCAGCTGGACAGGGTCTTCCTACGAGCAGTACTTC. As protein: CASSWTGSSYEQYF.